The following is a T cell receptor (beta chain) sequence with its context. Terminally differentiated effector memory CD45RA+ cells were excluded from the naive CD8 cells, which were CD45RO-negative and positively selected for CCR7. This specimen belongs to a study of shared clonotypes between healthy human individuals. The V gene end was trimmed by 10 bases and the J gene end by 4 bases; junction bases not matched to a gene: 6. CDR3 size: 13 residues. Looked up from germline, CDR1 is MNHEY and CDR2 is SVGAGI. Assay: immunoSEQ multiplex PCR; the TCRdb copy retains only in-frame clones and omits some. The sample includes about 580,000 clones, about 98% of them seen just once.

This sequence joins TRBV6-5 and TRBJ1-2, with 10 positions matching TRBD1. The sequenced sample consisted of naive CD8+ T cells sorted from blood. This receptor was taken from a young man in good health. The CDR3 coding sequence is TGTGCCACCTCGACAGGGGGCTCCTATGGCTACACCTTC. Residues: CATSTGGSYGYTF.